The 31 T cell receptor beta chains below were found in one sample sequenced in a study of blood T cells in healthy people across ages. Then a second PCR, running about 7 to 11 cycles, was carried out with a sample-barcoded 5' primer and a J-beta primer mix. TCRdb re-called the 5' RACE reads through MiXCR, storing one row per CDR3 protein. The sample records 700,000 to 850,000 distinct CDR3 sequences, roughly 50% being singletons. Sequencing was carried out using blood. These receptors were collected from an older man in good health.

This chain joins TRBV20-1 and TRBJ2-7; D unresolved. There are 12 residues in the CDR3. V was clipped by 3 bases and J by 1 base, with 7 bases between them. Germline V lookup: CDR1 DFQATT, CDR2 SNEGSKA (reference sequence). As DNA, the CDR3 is TGCAGTGCTAGGGCGGCATCCTACGAGCAGTACTTC. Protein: CSARAASYEQYF.

For the CDR3, the DNA is TGTGCCAGCAGTCCCGTCCCGGGACAGGGCGGAGTACATGAAAAACTGTTTTTT. It codes for CASSPVPGQGGVHEKLFF. The chain joins TRBV6-1 to TRBJ1-4, with 9 bases matching TRBD1. The V gene end was trimmed by 5 bases and the J gene end by 6 bases; junction bases not matched to a gene: 16. The germline V gene encodes CDR1 MNHNS and CDR2 SASEGT. This CDR3 spans 18 amino acids.

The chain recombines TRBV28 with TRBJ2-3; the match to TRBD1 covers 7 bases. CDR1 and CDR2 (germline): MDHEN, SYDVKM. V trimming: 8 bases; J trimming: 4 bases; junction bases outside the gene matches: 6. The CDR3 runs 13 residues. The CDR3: CASGDRYPDTQYF. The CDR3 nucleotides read TGTGCCAGCGGGGACAGATACCCAGATACGCAGTATTTT.

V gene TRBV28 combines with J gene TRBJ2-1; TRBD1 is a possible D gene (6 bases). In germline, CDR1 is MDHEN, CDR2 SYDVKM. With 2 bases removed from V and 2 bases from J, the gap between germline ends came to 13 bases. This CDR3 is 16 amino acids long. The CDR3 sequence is CASSLMARDTYNEQFF. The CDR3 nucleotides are TGTGCCAGCAGTTTAATGGCCAGGGACACCTACAATGAGCAGTTCTTC.

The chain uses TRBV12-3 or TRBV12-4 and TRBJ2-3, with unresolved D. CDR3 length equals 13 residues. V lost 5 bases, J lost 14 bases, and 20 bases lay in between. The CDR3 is CASSPQTARYAYF. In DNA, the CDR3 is TGTGCCAGCAGTCCCCAAACGGCCAGATACGCGTATTTT.

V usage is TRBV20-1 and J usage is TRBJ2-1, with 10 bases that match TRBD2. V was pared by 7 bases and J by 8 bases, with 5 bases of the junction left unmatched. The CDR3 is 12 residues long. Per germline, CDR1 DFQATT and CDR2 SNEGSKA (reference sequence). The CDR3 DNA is TGCAGTGTCCTAGCGGGAGTGTATGAGCAGTTCTTC. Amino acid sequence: CSVLAGVYEQFF.

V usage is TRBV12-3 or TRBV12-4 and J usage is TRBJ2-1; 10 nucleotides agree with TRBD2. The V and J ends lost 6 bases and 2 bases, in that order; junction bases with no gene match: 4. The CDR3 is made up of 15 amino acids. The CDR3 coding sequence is TGTGCCAGCAGCTATAGCGGGAGGCCCTACAATGAGCAGTTCTTC. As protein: CASSYSGRPYNEQFF.

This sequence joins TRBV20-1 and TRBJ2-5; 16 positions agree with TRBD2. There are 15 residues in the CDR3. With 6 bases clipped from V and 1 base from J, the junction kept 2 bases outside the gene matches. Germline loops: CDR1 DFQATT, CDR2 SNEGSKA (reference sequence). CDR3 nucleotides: TGCAGTGCGGGACTAGCGGGGGGGCCCCAAGAGACCCAGTACTTC. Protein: CSAGLAGGPQETQYF.

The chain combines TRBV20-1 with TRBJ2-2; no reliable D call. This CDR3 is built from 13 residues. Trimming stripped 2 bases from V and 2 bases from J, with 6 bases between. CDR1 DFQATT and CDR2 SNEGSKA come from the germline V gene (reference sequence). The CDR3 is CSARNSNTGELFF. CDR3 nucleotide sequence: TGCAGTGCTAGAAACAGTAACACCGGGGAGCTGTTTTTT.

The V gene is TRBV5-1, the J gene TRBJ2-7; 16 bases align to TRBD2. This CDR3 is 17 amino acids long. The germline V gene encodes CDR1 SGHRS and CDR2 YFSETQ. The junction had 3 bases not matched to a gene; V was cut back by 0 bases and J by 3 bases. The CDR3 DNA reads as TGCGCCAGCAGCTTGGCGGGACTAGCGGGAGGGATCTACGAGCAGTACTTC. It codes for CASSLAGLAGGIYEQYF. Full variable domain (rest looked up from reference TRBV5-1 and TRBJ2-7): KAGVTQTPRYLIKTRGQQVTLSCSPISGHRSVSWYQQTPGQGLQFLFEYFSETQRNKGNFPGRFSGRQFSNSRSEMNVSTLELGDSALYLCASSLAGLAGGIYEQYFGPGTRLTVT.

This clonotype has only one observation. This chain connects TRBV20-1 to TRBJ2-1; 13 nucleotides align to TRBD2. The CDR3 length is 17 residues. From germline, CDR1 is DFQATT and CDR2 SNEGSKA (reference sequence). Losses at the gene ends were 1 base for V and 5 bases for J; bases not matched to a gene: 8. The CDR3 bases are TGCAGTGCTAGAGGGACCAGGACTAGCGGGAGCAACAATGAGCAGTTCTTC. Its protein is CSARGTRTSGSNNEQFF.

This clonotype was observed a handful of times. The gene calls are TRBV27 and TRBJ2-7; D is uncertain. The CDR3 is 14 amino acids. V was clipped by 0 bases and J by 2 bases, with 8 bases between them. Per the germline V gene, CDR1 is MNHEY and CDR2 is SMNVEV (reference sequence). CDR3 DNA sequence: TGTGCCAGCAGTTTATCTCCAAGCACCTACGAGCAGTACTTC. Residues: CASSLSPSTYEQYF.

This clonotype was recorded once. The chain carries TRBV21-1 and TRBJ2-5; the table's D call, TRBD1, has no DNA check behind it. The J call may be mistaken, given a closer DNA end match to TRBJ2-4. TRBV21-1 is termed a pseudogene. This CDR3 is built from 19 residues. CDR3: CASPGKGAVRPSDKNIQYF. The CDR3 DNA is TGTGCCAGCCCCGGCAAGGGGGCGGTTCGTCCCTCCGACAAAAACATTCAGTACTTC.

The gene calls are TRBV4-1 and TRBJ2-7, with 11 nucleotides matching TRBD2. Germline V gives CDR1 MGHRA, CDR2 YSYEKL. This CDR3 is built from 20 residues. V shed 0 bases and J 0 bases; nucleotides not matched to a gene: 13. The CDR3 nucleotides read TGCGCCAGCAGCCAAGATCAAAAAATCGGGACTAGCGGATTCTCCTACGAGCAGTACTTC. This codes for CASSQDQKIGTSGFSYEQYF.

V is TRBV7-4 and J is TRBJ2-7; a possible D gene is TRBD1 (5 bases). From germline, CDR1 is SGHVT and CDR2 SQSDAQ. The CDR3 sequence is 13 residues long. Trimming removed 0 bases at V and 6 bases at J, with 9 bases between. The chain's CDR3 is CASSLAPTGEQYF. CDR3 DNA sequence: TGTGCCAGCAGCTTAGCGCCCACAGGCGAGCAGTACTTC.

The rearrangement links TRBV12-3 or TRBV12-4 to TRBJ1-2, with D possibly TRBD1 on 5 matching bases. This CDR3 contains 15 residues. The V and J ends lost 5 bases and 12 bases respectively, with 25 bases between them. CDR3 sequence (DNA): TGTGCCAGCAGTCTCGGGACCGCCCCTAACTATGACCACACCTTC. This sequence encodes CASSLGTAPNYDHTF.

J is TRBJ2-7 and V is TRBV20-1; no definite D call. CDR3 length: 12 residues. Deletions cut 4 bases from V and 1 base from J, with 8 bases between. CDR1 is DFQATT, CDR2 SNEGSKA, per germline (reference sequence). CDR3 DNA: TGCAGTGCTAACCCCCAGTCCTACGAGCAGTACTTC. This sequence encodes CSANPQSYEQYF.

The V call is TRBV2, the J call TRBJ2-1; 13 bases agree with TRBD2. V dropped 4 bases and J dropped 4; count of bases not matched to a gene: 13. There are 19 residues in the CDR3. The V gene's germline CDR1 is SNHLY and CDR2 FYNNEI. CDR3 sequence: CASSGRTSGSGGPYNEQFF. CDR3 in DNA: TGTGCCAGCAGTGGCCGGACTAGCGGGAGTGGGGGGCCTTACAATGAGCAGTTCTTC. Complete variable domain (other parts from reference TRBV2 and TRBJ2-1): EPEVTQTPSHQVTQMGQEVILRCVPISNHLYFYWYRQILGQKVEFLVSFYNNEISEKSEIFDDQFSVERPDGSNFTLKIRSTKLEDSAMYFCASSGRTSGSGGPYNEQFFGPGTRLTVL.

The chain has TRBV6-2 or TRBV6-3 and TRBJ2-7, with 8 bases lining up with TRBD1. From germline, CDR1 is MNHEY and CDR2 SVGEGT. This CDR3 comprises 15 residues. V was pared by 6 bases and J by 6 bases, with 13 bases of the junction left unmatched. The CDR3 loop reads CASRETGDRIGEQYF. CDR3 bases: TGTGCCAGCAGAGAGACAGGGGATAGGATCGGCGAGCAGTACTTC.

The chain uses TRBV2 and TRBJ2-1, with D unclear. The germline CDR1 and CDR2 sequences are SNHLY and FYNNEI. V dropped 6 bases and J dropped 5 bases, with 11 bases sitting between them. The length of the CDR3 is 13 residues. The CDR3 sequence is CASRMDGHNEQFF. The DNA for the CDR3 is TGTGCCAGCAGGATGGACGGGCACAATGAGCAGTTCTTC.

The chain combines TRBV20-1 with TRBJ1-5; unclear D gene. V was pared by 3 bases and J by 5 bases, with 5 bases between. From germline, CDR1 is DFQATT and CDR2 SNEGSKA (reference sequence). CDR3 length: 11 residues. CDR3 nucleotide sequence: TGCAGTGCTAGTTCCGATCAGCCCCAGCATTTT. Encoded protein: CSASSDQPQHF.

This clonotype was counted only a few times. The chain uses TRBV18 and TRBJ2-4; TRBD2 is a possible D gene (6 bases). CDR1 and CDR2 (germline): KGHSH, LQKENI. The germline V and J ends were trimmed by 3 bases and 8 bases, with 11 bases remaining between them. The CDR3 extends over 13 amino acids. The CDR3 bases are TGTGCCAGCTCACCTTCGAGGGAGGACATTCAGTACTTC. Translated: CASSPSREDIQYF.

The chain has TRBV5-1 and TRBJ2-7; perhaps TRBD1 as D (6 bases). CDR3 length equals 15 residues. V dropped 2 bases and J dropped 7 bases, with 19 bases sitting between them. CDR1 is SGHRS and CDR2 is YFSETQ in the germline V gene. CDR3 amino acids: CASSFSQGRYGEQYF. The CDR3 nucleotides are TGCGCCAGCAGCTTTAGCCAGGGGCGGTACGGTGAGCAGTACTTC.

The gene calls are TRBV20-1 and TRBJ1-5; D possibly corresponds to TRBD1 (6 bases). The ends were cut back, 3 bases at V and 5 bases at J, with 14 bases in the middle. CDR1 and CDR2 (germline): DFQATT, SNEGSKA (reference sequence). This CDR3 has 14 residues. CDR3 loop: CSASVGGLDQPQHF. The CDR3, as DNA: TGCAGTGCTAGTGTAGGGGGACTAGATCAGCCCCAGCATTTT.

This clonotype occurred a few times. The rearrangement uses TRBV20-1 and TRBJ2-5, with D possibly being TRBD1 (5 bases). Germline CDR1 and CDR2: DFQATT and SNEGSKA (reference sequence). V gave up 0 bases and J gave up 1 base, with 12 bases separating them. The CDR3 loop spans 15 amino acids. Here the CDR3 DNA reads TGCAGTGCTAGAGATCTGCAGGGCTCCCAAGAGACCCAGTACTTC. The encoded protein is CSARDLQGSQETQYF.

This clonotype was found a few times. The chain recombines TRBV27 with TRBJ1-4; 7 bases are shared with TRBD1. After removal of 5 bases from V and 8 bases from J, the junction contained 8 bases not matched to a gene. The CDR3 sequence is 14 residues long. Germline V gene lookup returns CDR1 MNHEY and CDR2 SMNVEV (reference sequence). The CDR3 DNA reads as TGTGCCAGCAGTCTCGACAGGGTCGGCGAAAAACTGTTTTTT. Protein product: CASSLDRVGEKLFF.

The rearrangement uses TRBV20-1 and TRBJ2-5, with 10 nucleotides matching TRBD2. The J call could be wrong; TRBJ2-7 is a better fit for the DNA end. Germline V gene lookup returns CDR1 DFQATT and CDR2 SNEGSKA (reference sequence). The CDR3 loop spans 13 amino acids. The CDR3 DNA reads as TGCAGTGCTAGGGGACTAGCGTGGTACGAGCAGTACTTC. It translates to CSARGLAWYEQYF.

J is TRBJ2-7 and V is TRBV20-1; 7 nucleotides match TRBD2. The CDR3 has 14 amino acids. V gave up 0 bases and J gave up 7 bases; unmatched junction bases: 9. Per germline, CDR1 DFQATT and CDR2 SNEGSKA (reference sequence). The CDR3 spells CSAREAGVDWEQYF. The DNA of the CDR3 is TGCAGTGCTAGAGAGGCGGGAGTGGACTGGGAGCAGTACTTC.

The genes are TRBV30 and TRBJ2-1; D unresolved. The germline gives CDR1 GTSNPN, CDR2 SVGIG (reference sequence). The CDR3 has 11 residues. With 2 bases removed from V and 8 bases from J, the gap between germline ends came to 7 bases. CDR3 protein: CAWSLGYEQFF. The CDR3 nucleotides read TGTGCCTGGAGTCTAGGTTATGAGCAGTTCTTC.

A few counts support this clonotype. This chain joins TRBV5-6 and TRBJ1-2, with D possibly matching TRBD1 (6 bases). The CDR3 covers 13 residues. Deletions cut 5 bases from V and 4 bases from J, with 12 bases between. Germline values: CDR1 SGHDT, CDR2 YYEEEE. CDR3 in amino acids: CASRPQGPYGYTF. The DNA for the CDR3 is TGTGCCAGCAGGCCACAGGGCCCCTATGGCTACACCTTC.

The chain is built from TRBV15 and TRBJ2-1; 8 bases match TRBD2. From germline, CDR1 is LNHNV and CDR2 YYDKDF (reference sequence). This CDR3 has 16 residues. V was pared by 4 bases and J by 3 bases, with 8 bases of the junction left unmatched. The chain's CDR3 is CATSTGERGFYNEQFF. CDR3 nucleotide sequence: TGTGCCACCAGCACAGGAGAGCGGGGGTTCTACAATGAGCAGTTCTTC.